A single sample is the source of the 3 T cell receptor beta chains below, sequenced in a study of shared clonotypes between healthy human individuals. Generated by immunoSEQ multiplex PCR, the TCRdb table keeps only in-frame clones and is missing some. The repertoire consists of about 1 million clones, with around 74% occurring once and the leading ten covering roughly 1.4%. The material sequenced was memory CD4+ T cells sorted from blood. Stated subset: CD45RA-negative fraction. These receptors originate from a man younger than 35 in good health.

The chain employs TRBV6-6 and TRBJ2-5; D perhaps matches TRBD2 (7 bases). The CDR3 contains 15 residues. Trimming took off 7 bases at V and 5 bases at J, with 20 bases between the two ends. In germline, CDR1 is MNHNY, CDR2 SVGAGI (reference sequence). The CDR3 sequence: CASTITRGGGETQYF. The CDR3 DNA is TGTGCCAGCACTATCACTCGTGGGGGGGGCGAGACCCAGTACTTC.

The gene calls are TRBV7-8 and TRBJ1-5; tentative D call: TRBD1 (5 bases). Trimming pared 1 base from V and 0 bases from J, leaving 16 bases between. CDR3 length: 18 amino acids. Germline values: CDR1 SGHVS, CDR2 FQNEAQ. CDR3 loop: CASSLEWGTDYSNQPQHF. CDR3 DNA: TGTGCCAGCAGCTTAGAGTGGGGGACCGATTATAGCAATCAGCCCCAGCATTTT.

This sequence joins TRBV14 and TRBJ2-3; possibly TRBD2 for D (5 bases). The V end was cut by 1 base, the J end by 3 bases, with 8 bases between. This CDR3 spans 14 amino acids. Germline CDR1 SGHDN, CDR2 FVKESK. CDR3 protein: CASSQGQRTDTQYF. Here the CDR3 DNA reads TGTGCCAGCAGCCAAGGCCAGCGGACAGATACGCAGTATTTT.